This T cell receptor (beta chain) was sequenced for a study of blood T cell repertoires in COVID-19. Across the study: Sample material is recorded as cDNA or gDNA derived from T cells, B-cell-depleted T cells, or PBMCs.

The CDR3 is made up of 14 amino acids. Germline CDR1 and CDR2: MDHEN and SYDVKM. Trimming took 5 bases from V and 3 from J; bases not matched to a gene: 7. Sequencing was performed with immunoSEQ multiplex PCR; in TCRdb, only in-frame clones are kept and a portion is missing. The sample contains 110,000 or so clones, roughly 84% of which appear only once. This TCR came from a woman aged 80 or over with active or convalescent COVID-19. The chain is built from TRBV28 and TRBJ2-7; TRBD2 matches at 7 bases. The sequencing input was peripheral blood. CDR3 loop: CASSPPGTNYEQYF. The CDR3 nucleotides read TGTGCCAGCAGTCCCCCAGGGACTAACTACGAGCAGTACTTC.